The 28 T cell receptor beta chains in this list originate from one sample, sequenced in a study of cytotoxic CD8 clonotypes in ibrutinib-treated CLL. The assay was immunoSEQ multiplex PCR, and TCRdb's table has in-frame clones only and misses some. In the table there are approximately 150,000 clones, 70% to 85% of which are singletons. Sequenced here: PBMCs, sampled after 24 months of ibrutinib treatment. These receptors originate from a human donor with chronic lymphocytic leukemia.

Concerning this clone itself: The junction departs from the called germline gene at one end, perhaps through a read error. The chain has TRBV7-7 and TRBJ2-7; no firm D call. This CDR3 comprises 13 residues. CDR1 is SSHAT, CDR2 FNYEAQ, per germline (reference sequence). The CDR3 DNA follows: TGTGCTAGCAGCTCTGGGTGGGCTGGCGAGCAGTACTTC. Protein product: CASSSGWAGEQYF.

The genes are TRBV19 and TRBJ1-1; D gene unclear. CDR1 is LNHDA and CDR2 is SQIVND in the germline V gene (reference sequence). This CDR3 has 15 residues. V was shortened by 7 bases and J by 4 bases, with 19 bases between the two germline ends. The DNA for the CDR3 is TGTGCCAGTATCCCCCCCGGACCCAGCCCCACTGAAGCTTTCTTT. Translated, it gives CASIPPGPSPTEAFF.

The gene calls are TRBV5-8 and TRBJ2-7, with 7 nucleotides matching TRBD1. CDR3 length: 13 amino acids. The germline V gene encodes CDR1 SGHTS and CDR2 YDEGEE. Germline trimming cut 4 bases from V and 9 bases from J; bases unmatched to any gene: 10. CDR3 bases: TGTGCCAGCAGCGCCCGTACAGGGGTATGGCAGTACTTC. Translation: CASSARTGVWQYF.

The chain couples TRBV14 to TRBJ1-1; possible D gene TRBD1, 5 bases. The CDR3 extends over 16 amino acids. Germline lookup yields CDR1 SGHDN and CDR2 FVKESK. The V end lost 1 base, the J end lost 3 bases, and 15 bases lay between the germline ends. Here the CDR3 DNA reads TGTGCCAGCAGCCAAGGCTGGACACGCGGGTACACTGAAGCTTTCTTT. It translates to CASSQGWTRGYTEAFF. Drawing the rest from reference TRBV14 and TRBJ1-1, the complete variable domain is EAGVTQFPSHSVIEKGQTVTLRCDPISGHDNLYWYRRVMGKEIKFLLHFVKESKQDESGMPNNRFLAERTGGTYSTLKVQPAELEDSGVYFCASSQGWTRGYTEAFFGQGTRLTVV.

V usage is TRBV4-3 and J usage is TRBJ1-1; D possibly corresponds to TRBD1 (5 bases). Deletions cut 0 bases from V and 0 bases from J, with 11 bases between. Germline V gives CDR1 LGHNA, CDR2 YSLEER. This CDR3 contains 16 residues. CDR3 protein: CASSQDFRGMNTEAFF. In nucleotides, the CDR3 is TGCGCCAGCAGCCAAGATTTTCGGGGGATGAACACTGAAGCTTTCTTT.

The chain has TRBV11-2 and TRBJ2-2, with D possibly matching TRBD2 (5 bases). CDR1 and CDR2 (germline): SGHAT, FQNNGV. Trimming took 3 bases from V and 6 from J, leaving 8 bases between them. The length of the CDR3 is 13 residues. The DNA for the CDR3 is TGTGCCAGCAGCTTGACTACGTCCGGGGAGCTGTTTTTT. This gives the protein CASSLTTSGELFF. Variable domain in full (rest from reference TRBV11-2 and TRBJ2-2): EAGVAQSPRYKIIEKRQSVAFWCNPISGHATLYWYQQILGQGPKLLIQFQNNGVVDDSQLPKDRFSAERLKGVDSTLKIQPAKLEDSAVYLCASSLTTSGELFFGEGSRLTVL.

V is TRBV19 and J is TRBJ1-3, with TRBD1 as a possible D gene (6 bases). V lost 10 bases and J 0 bases, leaving 19 bases between the germline ends. There are 16 residues in the CDR3. CDR1 LNHDA and CDR2 SQIVND come from the germline V gene (reference sequence). The CDR3 protein is CATSDRLGGSGNTIYF. The CDR3 DNA reads TGTGCCACTTCGGACCGACTAGGGGGCTCTGGAAACACCATATATTTT.

V usage is TRBV19 and J usage is TRBJ2-2; no clear D gene. Germline V gives CDR1 LNHDA, CDR2 SQIVND (reference sequence). Trimming took 6 bases from V and 3 from J, leaving 2 bases between them. This CDR3 comprises 11 residues. Written as DNA, the CDR3 is TGTGCCAGTAGAGACACCGGGGAGCTGTTTTTT. It codes for CASRDTGELFF.

The J gene is TRBJ2-2, the V gene TRBV27, with D possibly TRBD2 on 5 matching bases. CDR3 length: 14 residues. V was shortened by 3 bases and J by 4 bases, with 9 bases between the two germline ends. Germline assignment: CDR1 MNHEY and CDR2 SMNVEV (reference sequence). This CDR3 is CASSFGLATGELFF. The CDR3 nucleotides read TGTGCCAGCAGTTTCGGACTCGCCACCGGGGAGCTGTTTTTT.

The rearrangement joins TRBV29-1 to TRBJ2-7; D may be TRBD1 (6 bases). Germline CDR1 reads SQVTM; CDR2 reads ANQGSEA. The CDR3 extends over 11 amino acids. V was cut by 7 bases and J by 3 bases, with 10 bases left in between. CDR3 coding DNA: TGCAGCGGCCGGGACAACTACGAGCAGTACTTC. It specifies CSGRDNYEQYF.

With respect to this clone: The germline gene is not matched at one end of the junction; a read error may be the cause. The chain employs TRBV15 and TRBJ1-2; D is unresolved. The CDR3 has 17 amino acids. CDR1 and CDR2 (germline): LNHNV, YYDKDF (reference sequence). CDR3 DNA: TGTGCCACCGGCAGAGATTATGCCGGGAGAAAAAACTATGGCTACACCTTC. Amino acids: CATGRDYAGRKNYGYTF. Using reference TRBV15 and TRBJ1-2 for the parts outside the CDR3, the full variable domain is DAMVIQNPRYQVTQFGKPVTLSCSQTLNHNVMYWYQQKSSQAPKLLFHYYDKDFNNEADTPDNFQSRRPNTSFCFLDIRSPGLGDTAMYLCATGRDYAGRKNYGYTFGSGTRLTVV.

The genes are TRBV10-3 and TRBJ1-5, with TRBD1 as a possible D gene (6 bases). This CDR3 region has 15 residues. Trimming stripped 5 bases from V and 5 bases from J, with 16 bases between. CDR1 ENHRY and CDR2 SYGVKD come from the germline V gene. For the CDR3, the DNA is TGTGCCATCAGTAGGGGAGAGAGGGGGGATCAGCCCCAGCATTTT. It specifies CAISRGERGDQPQHF.

J is TRBJ2-6 and V is TRBV18, with 9 bases aligning to TRBD1. The CDR3 spans 18 residues. Germline trimming cut 3 bases from V and 0 bases from J; bases unmatched to any gene: 6. Looked up from germline, CDR1 is KGHSH and CDR2 is LQKENI. The CDR3: CASSPPGQGFSGANVLTF. CDR3 coding DNA: TGTGCCAGCTCACCCCCGGGACAGGGATTCTCTGGGGCCAACGTCCTGACTTTC. The whole variable domain, filled in from reference TRBV18 and TRBJ2-6, reads NAGVMQNPRHLVRRRGQEARLRCSPMKGHSHVYWYRQLPEEGLKFMVYLQKENIIDESGMPKERFSAEFPKEGPSILRIQQVVRGDSAAYFCASSPPGQGFSGANVLTFGAGSRLTVL.

This clone was found a few times. The V and J genes are TRBV5-5 and TRBJ1-1, with TRBD1 matching 9 bases. Germline CDR1 reads SGHKS; CDR2 reads YYEKEE (reference sequence). V dropped 5 bases and J dropped 2; count of bases not matched to a gene: 4. The CDR3 has 14 residues. The CDR3 sequence: CASRVGQGNTEAFF. DNA of the CDR3: TGTGCCAGCAGGGTGGGACAGGGTAACACTGAAGCTTTCTTT.

The rearrangement links TRBV11-2 to TRBJ1-3; D unclear. The germline gives CDR1 SGHAT, CDR2 FQNNGV. This CDR3 spans 17 amino acids. V lost 4 bases to trimming and J lost 0 bases, with 16 bases between them. The CDR3 here is CASSSRLAASSGNTIYF. CDR3 sequence (DNA): TGTGCCAGCAGCTCACGTCTGGCTGCAAGCTCTGGAAACACCATATATTTT. The full variable domain, rest sourced from reference TRBV11-2 and TRBJ1-3, is EAGVAQSPRYKIIEKRQSVAFWCNPISGHATLYWYQQILGQGPKLLIQFQNNGVVDDSQLPKDRFSAERLKGVDSTLKIQPAKLEDSAVYLCASSSRLAASSGNTIYFGEGSWLTVV.

This rearrangement joins TRBV6-5 to TRBJ1-1, with D tentatively TRBD1 (6 bases). V gave up 6 bases and J gave up 4 bases, with 15 bases separating them. Germline V CDR1 and CDR2: MNHEY, SVGAGI. This CDR3 spans 14 amino acids. CDR3 in DNA: TGTGCCAGCAGGTCAGGGGCCCTGGCCACTGAAGCTTTCTTT. This codes for CASRSGALATEAFF.

The rearrangement joins TRBV6-5 to TRBJ2-1; 9 positions match TRBD1. From germline, CDR1 is MNHEY and CDR2 SVGAGI. V lost 6 bases to trimming and J lost 5 bases; unmatched junction nucleotides: 2. The CDR3 runs to 13 residues. This CDR3 reads CASRGQGNNEQFF. In DNA form, the CDR3 reads TGTGCCAGCAGGGGACAGGGAAACAATGAGCAGTTCTTC.

V and J are TRBV7-2 and TRBJ1-1, with 9 bases matching TRBD1. Germline V gene data show CDR1 as SGHTA and CDR2 as FQGNSA. V trimming: 5 bases; J trimming: 2 bases; junction bases outside the gene matches: 9. The CDR3 is made up of 16 amino acids. The CDR3 loop reads CASSPGQGRPNTEAFF. DNA of the CDR3: TGTGCCAGCAGCCCTGGACAGGGGCGACCTAACACTGAAGCTTTCTTT.

CDR3 in amino acids: CASSQEGLAGNEQFF. Written as DNA, the CDR3 is TGTGCCAGCAGCCAAGAGGGACTAGCGGGAAATGAGCAGTTCTTC. The chain couples TRBV4-2 to TRBJ2-1, with TRBD2 matching 13 bases. The CDR3 covers 15 residues. The germline V gene has CDR1 LGHNA and CDR2 YNFKEQ. With V trimmed by 0 bases and J by 7 bases, 0 bases remained unmatched.

The rearrangement links TRBV28 to TRBJ2-5; D perhaps matches TRBD1 (6 bases). Looked up from germline, CDR1 is MDHEN and CDR2 is SYDVKM. Trimming cost V 5 bases and J 5 bases, with 12 bases left between them. The CDR3 totals 13 residues. The CDR3 DNA follows: TGTGCCAGCAGTACAGGGAACGAGGAGACCCAGTACTTC. It yields the protein CASSTGNEETQYF.

V and J are TRBV28 and TRBJ2-2; TRBD1 matches 9 bases. V trimming: 7 bases; J trimming: 8 bases; junction bases outside the gene matches: 14. This CDR3 contains 16 residues. CDR1 is MDHEN, CDR2 SYDVKM, per germline. The CDR3, as DNA: TGTGCCAGCACCCTGGGGGGGACAGGGTCAATAGGGGAGCTGTTTTTT. It codes for CASTLGGTGSIGELFF.

This clone showed up just a few times. The chain employs TRBV6-6 and TRBJ2-3; D remains ambiguous. V shed 2 bases and J shed 4 bases, with 13 bases lying between them. The CDR3 covers 15 residues. The germline V gene has CDR1 MNHNY and CDR2 SVGAGI (reference sequence). The CDR3 sequence: CASSYPRAPSDTQYF. The CDR3 DNA reads as TGTGCCAGCAGTTACCCAAGGGCCCCCTCAGATACGCAGTATTTT.

CDR3 in amino acids: CASEGRRGRGLLYGYTF. For the CDR3, the DNA is TGTGCCAGCGAAGGACGCCGCGGCAGGGGGCTATTGTATGGCTACACCTTC. The chain has TRBV9 and TRBJ1-2, with 8 bases identical to TRBD1. CDR1 is SGDLS and CDR2 is YYNGEE in the germline V gene. This CDR3 is 17 amino acids long. V was pared by 7 bases and J by 5 bases, with 19 bases of the junction left unmatched.

J is TRBJ2-1 and V is TRBV4-2; D is possibly TRBD2 (5 bases). This CDR3 is 15 amino acids long. Germline V gives CDR1 LGHNA, CDR2 YNFKEQ. The V and J ends lost 0 bases and 5 bases respectively, with 11 bases between them. The CDR3 coding sequence is TGTGCCAGCAGCCAAGACCCCGGGAAGAACAATGAGCAGTTCTTC. Protein: CASSQDPGKNNEQFF.

The chain couples TRBV6-6 to TRBJ1-3, with D maybe TRBD1 (5 bases). Between the trimmed V and J ends, which lost 8 bases and 1 base, there was a span of 15 bases. The CDR3 has 15 amino acids. CDR1 is MNHNY and CDR2 is SVGAGI in the germline V gene (reference sequence). CDR3 in DNA: TGTGCCAGCCGACTCGGGGCGGGGTCTGGAAACACCATATATTTT. This encodes CASRLGAGSGNTIYF.

The J gene is TRBJ2-7, the V gene TRBV7-2, with 13 bases fitting TRBD2. The V gene end was trimmed by 5 bases and the J gene end by 2 bases; junction bases not matched to a gene: 6. CDR1 SGHTA and CDR2 FQGNSA come from the germline V gene. There are 16 residues in the CDR3. The CDR3 sequence: CASSPGGLAGTYEQYF. In DNA form, the CDR3 reads TGTGCCAGCAGCCCAGGGGGACTAGCGGGAACCTACGAGCAGTACTTC.

V gene TRBV5-4 combines with J gene TRBJ1-2; 7 nucleotides line up with TRBD1. The V gene end was trimmed by 4 bases and the J gene end by 8 bases; junction bases not matched to a gene: 11. The length of the CDR3 is 14 residues. Germline assignment: CDR1 SGHNT and CDR2 YYREEE (reference sequence). The CDR3 spells CASSPLNPDRGYTF. Written as DNA, the CDR3 is TGTGCCAGCAGCCCATTAAACCCGGACAGGGGCTACACCTTC.

V and J are TRBV19 and TRBJ2-3; 10 nucleotides agree with TRBD2. With 10 bases clipped from V and 2 bases from J, the junction kept 15 bases outside the gene matches. The CDR3 length is 17 residues. Germline V CDR1 and CDR2: LNHDA, SQIVND (reference sequence). The CDR3 DNA is TGTGCCACCTTCCCTTTTGGGCTAGCGGGAGACACAGATACGCAGTATTTT. Translated, it gives CATFPFGLAGDTDTQYF.